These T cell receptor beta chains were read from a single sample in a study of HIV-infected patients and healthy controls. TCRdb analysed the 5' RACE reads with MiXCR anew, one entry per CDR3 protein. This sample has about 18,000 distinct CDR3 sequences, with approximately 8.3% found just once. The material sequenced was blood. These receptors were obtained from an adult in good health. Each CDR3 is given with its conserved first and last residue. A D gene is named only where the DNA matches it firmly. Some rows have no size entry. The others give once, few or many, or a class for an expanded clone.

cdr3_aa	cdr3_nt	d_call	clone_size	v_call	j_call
CSASKTGATQRAQHF	TGCAGTGCTAGTAAGACAGGGGCAACCCAAAGGGCCCAGCATTTT	TRBD1	many	TRBV20-1	TRBJ1-5
CASSGALYASGSIYNEQFF	TGTGCCAGTAGTGGAGCCTTGTATGCGAGCGGGAGCATCTACAATGAGCAGTTCTTC	TRBD2	few	TRBV19	TRBJ2-1
CASSSPSSQGNGYTF	TGTGCCAGCAGCTCCCCTAGTAGCCAGGGGAATGGCTACACCTTC	NA	many	TRBV21-1	TRBJ1-2
CASSPSAGGTEAFF	TGTGCCAGCTCACCGTCCGCGGGGGGCACTGAAGCTTTCTTT	NA	few	TRBV18	TRBJ1-1
CATSAGTSGYNEQFF	TGTGCCACCAGTGCCGGGACTAGCGGATACAATGAGCAGTTCTTC	TRBD2	NA	TRBV24-1	TRBJ2-1
CSARDRREGRGNEQFF	TGCAGTGCTAGAGATAGGCGGGAGGGCCGCGGCAATGAGCAGTTCTTC	TRBD2	many	TRBV20-1	TRBJ2-1
CASSLRTSNTGELFF	TGTGCCAGCAGTCTGAGGACTTCGAACACCGGGGAGCTGTTTTTT	NA	many	TRBV5-5	TRBJ2-2
CASNPPGSYEQYF	TGTGCCAGCAACCCCCCAGGGTCCTACGAGCAGTACTTC	NA	few	TRBV5-4	TRBJ2-7
CASSYGQIETQYF	TGTGCCAGCAGTTACGGACAGATTGAGACCCAGTACTTC	NA	many	TRBV28	TRBJ2-5
CSAGGESSYNEQFF	TGCAGTGCTGGCGGCGAGAGCTCCTACAATGAGCAGTTCTTC	NA	many	TRBV20-1	TRBJ2-1
CSALRLRSGANVLTF	TGCAGTGCCCTCCGTCTTCGCTCTGGGGCCAACGTCCTGACTTTC	NA	many	TRBV20-1	TRBJ2-6
CASSLGGSEQFF	TGTGCCAGCAGCTTAGGCGGGAGCGAGCAGTTCTTC	TRBD2	many	TRBV7-9	TRBJ2-1
CASSHSYQETQYF	TGTGCCAGCAGCCACTCGTACCAAGAGACCCAGTACTTC	NA	many	TRBV3-1	TRBJ2-5
CASSLVERPSSYNEQFF	TGTGCCAGCAGCTTAGTTGAGCGCCCGAGCTCCTACAATGAGCAGTTCTTC	NA	many	TRBV7-8	TRBJ2-1
CASSSLAVPLAVPPDTQYF	TGTGCCAGCAGCTCGTTGGCCGTACCGCTAGCGGTCCCCCCTGATACGCAGTATTTT	TRBD2	medium-sized	TRBV11-2	TRBJ2-3
CASSPPADLNTEAFF	TGTGCCAGCAGTCCACCCGCAGATCTGAACACTGAAGCTTTCTTT	NA	once	TRBV12-3/TRBV12-4	TRBJ1-1
CASSSGRNTEAFF	TGTGCCAGCAGCTCCGGCAGGAACACTGAAGCTTTCTTT	NA	NA	TRBV11-2	TRBJ1-1
CSARRSHNEQFF	TGCAGTGCTAGGCGGAGCCACAATGAGCAGTTCTTC	NA	medium-sized	TRBV20-1	TRBJ2-1
CSPRLSLQETQYF	TGCAGTCCCAGACTCTCGCTCCAAGAGACCCAGTACTTC	NA	many	TRBV20-1	TRBJ2-5
CASSLEAWSETEAFF	TGTGCCAGCAGCCTAGAGGCTTGGTCAGAAACTGAAGCTTTCTTT	NA	many	TRBV7-8	TRBJ1-1
CASSPLRDRVGNEQFF	TGTGCCAGCTCACCGCTCCGGGACAGGGTCGGCAATGAGCAGTTCTTC	TRBD1	many	TRBV18	TRBJ2-1
CASSLGQQETQYF	TGTGCCAGCAGCTTGGGACAGCAAGAGACCCAGTACTTC	TRBD1	medium-sized	TRBV11-2	TRBJ2-5
CASSSTAMNTEAFF	TGTGCCAGCAGCTCGACAGCCATGAACACTGAAGCTTTCTTT	NA	many	TRBV7-2	TRBJ1-1
CASSQEWTGGPQDTQYF	TGCGCCAGCAGCCAAGAGTGGACGGGAGGGCCTCAAGATACGCAGTATTTT	TRBD2	many	TRBV4-1	TRBJ2-3
CSARAGGRTYEQYF	TGCAGTGCTAGAGCCGGCGGGAGGACCTACGAGCAGTACTTC	TRBD2	NA	TRBV20-1	TRBJ2-7
CASTLRSSGLAFF	TGTGCCAGCACCCTCAGATCCTCGGGCCTAGCTTTCTTT	NA	few	TRBV7-2	TRBJ1-1
CASSLEGGPRDTQYF	TGCGCCAGCAGCTTGGAGGGAGGGCCAAGAGATACGCAGTATTTT	TRBD2	medium-sized	TRBV5-1	TRBJ2-3
CASSLAQGKGETQYF	TGTGCCAGCAGCTTAGCACAGGGAAAGGGAGAGACCCAGTACTTC	NA	many	TRBV7-6	TRBJ2-5
CASSQSRGTGELFF	TGCGCCAGCAGCCAAAGCCGGGGCACCGGGGAGCTGTTTTTT	NA	many	TRBV5-1	TRBJ2-2
CASSQVSPSGRGELFF	TGCGCCAGCAGCCAAGTCTCCCCTAGCGGGAGGGGGGAGCTGTTTTTT	TRBD2	NA	TRBV4-1	TRBJ2-2
CASSHGQLAPLVNEQFF	TGCGCCAGCAGCCATGGACAGCTCGCCCCGTTGGTCAATGAGCAGTTCTTC	NA	NA	TRBV4-1	TRBJ2-1
CASSFSRAYNEQFF	TGTGCCAGCAGTTTTTCCCGGGCTTACAATGAGCAGTTCTTC	NA	many	TRBV27	TRBJ2-1
CASSPRDREAYEQYF	TGTGCCAGCAGCCCTCGGGACAGGGAGGCCTACGAGCAGTACTTC	TRBD1	few	TRBV7-9	TRBJ2-7
CASSVLGGAGELFF	TGTGCCAGCAGTGTGCTTGGCGGTGCCGGGGAGCTGTTTTTT	NA	NA	TRBV2	TRBJ2-2
CASSLVAGGSDTQYF	TGTGCCAGCAGCTTAGTAGCAGGGGGGTCAGATACGCAGTATTTT	NA	many	TRBV7-6	TRBJ2-3
CASSPGGIAYEQYF	TGTGCCAGCAGCCCAGGGGGCATAGCTTACGAGCAGTACTTC	TRBD1	NA	TRBV7-9	TRBJ2-7
CASSFAGAVNEQFF	TGTGCCAGCAGTTTTGCGGGAGCTGTGAATGAGCAGTTCTTC	TRBD2	many	TRBV6-2/TRBV6-3	TRBJ2-1
CASSIPYSNQPQHF	TGTGCCAGTAGTATACCCTATAGCAATCAGCCCCAGCATTTT	NA	NA	TRBV19	TRBJ1-5
CSARGTGTRRSYEQYF	TGCAGTGCTAGAGGTACCGGGACTAGACGCTCCTACGAGCAGTACTTC	TRBD2	many	TRBV20-1	TRBJ2-7
CASSSDRGTYEQYF	TGTGCCAGCAGCTCAGACAGGGGGACCTACGAGCAGTACTTC	TRBD1	many	TRBV7-8	TRBJ2-7
CASSLPGLAGLPNEQFF	TGTGCCAGCAGTCTCCCCGGACTAGCGGGACTACCCAATGAGCAGTTCTTC	TRBD2	many	TRBV12-3/TRBV12-4	TRBJ2-1